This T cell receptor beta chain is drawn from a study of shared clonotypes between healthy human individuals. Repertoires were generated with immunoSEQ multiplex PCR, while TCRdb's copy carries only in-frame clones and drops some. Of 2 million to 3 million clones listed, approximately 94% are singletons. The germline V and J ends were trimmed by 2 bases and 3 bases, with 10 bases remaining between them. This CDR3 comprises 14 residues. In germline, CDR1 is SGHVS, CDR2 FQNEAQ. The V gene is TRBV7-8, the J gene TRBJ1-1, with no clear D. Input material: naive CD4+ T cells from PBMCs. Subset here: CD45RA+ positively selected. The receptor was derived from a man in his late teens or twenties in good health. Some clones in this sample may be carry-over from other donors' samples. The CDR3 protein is CASSLFHGDTEAFF. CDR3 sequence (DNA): TGTGCCAGCAGCTTATTCCATGGGGACACTGAAGCTTTCTTT.